The source of this T cell receptor beta chain is a study of cytomegalovirus exposure and HLA in healthy donors. Study-level findings and limits: It was approximately 160 TCR beta chains that were listed as cytomegalovirus-associated. Earlier analysis yielded a pattern in which most TCR beta V segments were productive about 90% or about 30% of the time.

In the case of this clone: Its antigen is as yet unknown.

Germline V lookup: CDR1 MNHNS, CDR2 SASEGT. The CDR3 is made up of 15 amino acids. V was clipped by 6 bases and J by 2 bases; unmatched bases: 7. The PCR ran on 60 Vbeta and 13 Jbeta primers. Some clones are missing from TCRdb's copy, which holds only in-frame ones; the method was immunoSEQ multiplex PCR. Of roughly 100,000 clones listed, approximately 80% are singletons. Sequencing was done on a sample of PBMCs. The clonotype comes from a man under 40 in good health and CMV-seropositive. The gene calls are TRBV6-1 and TRBJ2-3; 8 bases map to TRBD2. CDR3 DNA: TGTGCCAGCAGGACTAGCGTGAGCTACACAGATACGCAGTATTTT. Amino acids: CASRTSVSYTDTQYF.